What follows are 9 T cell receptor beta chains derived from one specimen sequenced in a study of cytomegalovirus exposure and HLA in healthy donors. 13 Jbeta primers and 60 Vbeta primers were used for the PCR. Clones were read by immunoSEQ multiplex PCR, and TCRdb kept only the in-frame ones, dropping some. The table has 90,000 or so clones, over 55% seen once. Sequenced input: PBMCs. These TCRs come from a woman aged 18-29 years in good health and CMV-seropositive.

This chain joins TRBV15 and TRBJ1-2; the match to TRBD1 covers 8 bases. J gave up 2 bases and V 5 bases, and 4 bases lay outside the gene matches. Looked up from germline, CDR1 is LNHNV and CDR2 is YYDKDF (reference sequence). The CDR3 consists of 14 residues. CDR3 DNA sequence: TGTGCCACCAGCCCCCGACAGGGGAACTATGGCTACACCTTC. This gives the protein CATSPRQGNYGYTF.

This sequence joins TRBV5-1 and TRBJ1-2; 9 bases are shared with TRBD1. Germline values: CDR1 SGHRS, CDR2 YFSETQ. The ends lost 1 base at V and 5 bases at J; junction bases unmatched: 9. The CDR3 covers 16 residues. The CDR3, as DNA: TGCGCCAGCAGCTTGTGGGCGCCGGGGACAGGGTATGGCTACACCTTC. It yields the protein CASSLWAPGTGYGYTF.

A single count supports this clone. The CDR3 sequence is CASEASGGYTF. The CDR3, as DNA: TGTGCCAGCGAGGCTTCGGGGGGCTACACCTTC. This chain uses TRBV9 with TRBJ1-2; D is uncertain. This CDR3 contains 11 residues. Per germline, CDR1 SGDLS and CDR2 YYNGEE. V was trimmed by 7 bases and J by 8 bases, leaving 12 bases between them.

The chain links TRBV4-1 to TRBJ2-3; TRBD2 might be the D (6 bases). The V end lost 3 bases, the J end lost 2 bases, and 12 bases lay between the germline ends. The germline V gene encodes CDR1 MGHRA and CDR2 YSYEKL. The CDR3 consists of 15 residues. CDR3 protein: CASSQGTLPTDTQYF. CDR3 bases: TGCGCCAGCAGCCAGGGGACTCTCCCCACAGATACGCAGTATTTT.

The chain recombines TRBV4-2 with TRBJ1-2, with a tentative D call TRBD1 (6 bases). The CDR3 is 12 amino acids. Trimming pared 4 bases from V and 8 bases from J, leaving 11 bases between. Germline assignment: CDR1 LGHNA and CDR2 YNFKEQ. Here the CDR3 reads CASSPKGDGYTF. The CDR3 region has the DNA TGTGCCAGCAGCCCGAAGGGGGACGGCTACACCTTC.

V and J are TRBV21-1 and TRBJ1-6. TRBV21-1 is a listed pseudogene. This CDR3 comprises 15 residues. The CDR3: CASSKDEDANSPLHF. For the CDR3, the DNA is TGTGCCAGCAGCAAAGATGAGGATGCGAATTCACCCCTCCACTTT.

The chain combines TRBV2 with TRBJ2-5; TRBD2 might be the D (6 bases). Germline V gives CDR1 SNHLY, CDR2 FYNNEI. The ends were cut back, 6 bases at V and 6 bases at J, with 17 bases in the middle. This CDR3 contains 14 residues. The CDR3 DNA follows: TGTGCCAGCAGGGCGGGACCCGAAGGGAAGACCCAGTACTTC. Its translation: CASRAGPEGKTQYF.

Here the CDR3 DNA reads TGTGCCAGCAGCTTGACACCATTGTCCTCTGGAAACACCATATATTTT. Translated: CASSLTPLSSGNTIYF. The chain links TRBV7-3 to TRBJ1-3; D remains ambiguous. The germline V gene encodes CDR1 SGHTA and CDR2 FQGTGA. V lost 3 bases to trimming and J lost 0 bases, with 12 bases between them. This CDR3 contains 16 residues.

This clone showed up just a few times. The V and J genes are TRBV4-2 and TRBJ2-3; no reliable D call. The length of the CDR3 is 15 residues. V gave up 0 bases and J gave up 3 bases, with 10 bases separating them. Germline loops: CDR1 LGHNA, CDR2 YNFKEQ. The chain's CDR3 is CASSQEPTGTDTQYF. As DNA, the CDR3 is TGTGCCAGCAGCCAAGAGCCTACCGGGACAGATACGCAGTATTTT.